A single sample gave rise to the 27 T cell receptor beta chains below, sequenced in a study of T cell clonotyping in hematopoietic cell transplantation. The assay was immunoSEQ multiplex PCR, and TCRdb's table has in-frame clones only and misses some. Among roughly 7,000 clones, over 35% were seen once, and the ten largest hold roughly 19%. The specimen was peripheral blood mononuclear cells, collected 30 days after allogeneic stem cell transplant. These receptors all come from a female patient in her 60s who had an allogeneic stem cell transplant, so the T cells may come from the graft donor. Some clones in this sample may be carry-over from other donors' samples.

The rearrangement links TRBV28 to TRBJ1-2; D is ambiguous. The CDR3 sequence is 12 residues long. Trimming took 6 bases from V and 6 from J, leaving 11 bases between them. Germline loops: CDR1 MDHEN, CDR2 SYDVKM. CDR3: CASRGNSHGYTF. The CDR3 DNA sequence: TGTGCCAGCAGGGGCAACTCGCATGGCTACACCTTC.

The CDR3 spells CAWSEGLAGQETQYF. CDR3 DNA sequence: TGTGCCTGGAGCGAGGGACTAGCGGGACAAGAGACCCAGTACTTC. V usage is TRBV30 and J usage is TRBJ2-5; 13 positions agree with TRBD2. Trimming removed 3 bases from V and 2 bases from J; junction bases left unmatched: 3. There are 15 residues in the CDR3. The germline V gene has CDR1 GTSNPN and CDR2 SVGIG (reference sequence).

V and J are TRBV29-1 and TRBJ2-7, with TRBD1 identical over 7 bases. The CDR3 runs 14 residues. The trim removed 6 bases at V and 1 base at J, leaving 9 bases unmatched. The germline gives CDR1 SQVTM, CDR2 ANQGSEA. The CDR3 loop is CSVARSGGSYEQYF. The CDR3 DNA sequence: TGCAGCGTGGCCCGGTCAGGGGGATCCTACGAGCAGTACTTC.

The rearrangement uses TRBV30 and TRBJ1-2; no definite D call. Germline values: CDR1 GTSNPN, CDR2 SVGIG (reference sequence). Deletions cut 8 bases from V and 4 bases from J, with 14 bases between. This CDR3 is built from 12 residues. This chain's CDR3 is CAGGSETYGYTF. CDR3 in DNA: TGTGCCGGAGGGTCTGAAACCTATGGCTACACCTTC.

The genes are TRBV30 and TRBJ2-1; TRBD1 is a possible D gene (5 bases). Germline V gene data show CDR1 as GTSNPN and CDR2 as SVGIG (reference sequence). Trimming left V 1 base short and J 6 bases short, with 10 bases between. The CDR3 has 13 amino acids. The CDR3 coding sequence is TGTGCCTGGAGTGGGGGCCTGGGCAATGAGCAGTTCTTC. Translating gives CAWSGGLGNEQFF.

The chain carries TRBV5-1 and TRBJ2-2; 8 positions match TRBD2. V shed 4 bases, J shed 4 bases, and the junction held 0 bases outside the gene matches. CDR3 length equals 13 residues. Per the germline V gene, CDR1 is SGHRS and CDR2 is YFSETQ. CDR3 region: CASSSGGTGELFF. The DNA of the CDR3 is TGCGCCAGCAGCAGCGGGGGCACCGGGGAGCTGTTTTTT.

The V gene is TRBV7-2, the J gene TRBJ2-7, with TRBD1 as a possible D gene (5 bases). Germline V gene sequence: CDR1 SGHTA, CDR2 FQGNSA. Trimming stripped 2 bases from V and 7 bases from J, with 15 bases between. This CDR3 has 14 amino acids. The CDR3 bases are TGTGCCAGCAGCTTAACATTTGGACAACGGGAGCAGTACTTC. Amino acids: CASSLTFGQREQYF.

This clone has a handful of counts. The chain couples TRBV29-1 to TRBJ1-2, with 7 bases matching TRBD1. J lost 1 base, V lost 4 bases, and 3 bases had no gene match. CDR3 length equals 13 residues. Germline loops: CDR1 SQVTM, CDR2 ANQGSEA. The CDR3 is CSVGDSINYGYTF. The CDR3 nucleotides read TGCAGCGTTGGGGACAGCATTAACTATGGCTACACCTTC.

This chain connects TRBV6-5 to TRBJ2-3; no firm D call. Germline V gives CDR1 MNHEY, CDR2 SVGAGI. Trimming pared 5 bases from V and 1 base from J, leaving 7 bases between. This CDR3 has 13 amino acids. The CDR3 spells CASSQQGTDTQYF. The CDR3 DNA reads TGTGCCAGCAGTCAGCAAGGCACAGATACGCAGTATTTT.

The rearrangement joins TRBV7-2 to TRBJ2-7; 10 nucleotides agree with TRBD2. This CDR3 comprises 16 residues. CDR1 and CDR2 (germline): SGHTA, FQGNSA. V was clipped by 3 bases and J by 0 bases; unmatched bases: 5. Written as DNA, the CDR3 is TGTGCCAGCAGCTTCGGACTAGCGGCGAACTCCTACGAGCAGTACTTC. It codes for CASSFGLAANSYEQYF.

The CDR3 sequence is CASSYGGEVTEAFF. CDR3 coding DNA: TGTGCCAGCAGTTACGGGGGCGAGGTCACTGAAGCTTTCTTT. The rearrangement uses TRBV6-5 and TRBJ1-1, with D possibly being TRBD1 (6 bases). Looked up from germline, CDR1 is MNHEY and CDR2 is SVGAGI. The CDR3 is 14 residues long. Trimming removed 2 bases from V and 4 bases from J, with 11 bases in between.

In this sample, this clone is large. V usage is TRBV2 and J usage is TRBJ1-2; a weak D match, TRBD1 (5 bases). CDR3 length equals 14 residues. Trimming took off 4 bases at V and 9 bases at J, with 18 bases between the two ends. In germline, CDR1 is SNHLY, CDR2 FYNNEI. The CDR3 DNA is TGTGCCAGCAGTGTAGGGGTAGACTACGATAGCTACACCTTC. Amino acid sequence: CASSVGVDYDSYTF.

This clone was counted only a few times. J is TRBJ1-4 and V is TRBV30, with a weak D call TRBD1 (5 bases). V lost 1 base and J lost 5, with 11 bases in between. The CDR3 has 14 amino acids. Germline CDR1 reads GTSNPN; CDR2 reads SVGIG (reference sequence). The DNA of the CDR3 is TGTGCCTGGAGTGAAGGGGACGGGAATGAAAAACTGTTTTTT. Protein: CAWSEGDGNEKLFF.

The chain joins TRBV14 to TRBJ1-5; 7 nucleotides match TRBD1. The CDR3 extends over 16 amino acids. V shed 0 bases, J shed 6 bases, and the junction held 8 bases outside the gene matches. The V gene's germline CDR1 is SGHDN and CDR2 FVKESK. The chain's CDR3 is CASSQEGGGETQPQHF. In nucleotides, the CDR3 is TGTGCCAGCAGCCAAGAGGGAGGGGGCGAAACTCAGCCCCAGCATTTT.

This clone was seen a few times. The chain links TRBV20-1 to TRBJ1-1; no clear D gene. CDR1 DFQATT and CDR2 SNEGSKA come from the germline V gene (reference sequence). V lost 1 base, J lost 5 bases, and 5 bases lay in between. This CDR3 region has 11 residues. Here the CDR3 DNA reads TGCAGTGCTAGAGTGGGTACTGAAGCTTTCTTT. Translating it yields CSARVGTEAFF.

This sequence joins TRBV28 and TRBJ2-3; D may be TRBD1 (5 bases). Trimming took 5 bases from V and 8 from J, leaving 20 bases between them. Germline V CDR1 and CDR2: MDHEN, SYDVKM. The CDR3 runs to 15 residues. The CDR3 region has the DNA TGTGCCAGCAGTAGGGGAAGCCCTAGAAGGGGTACGCAGTATTTT. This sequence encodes CASSRGSPRRGTQYF.

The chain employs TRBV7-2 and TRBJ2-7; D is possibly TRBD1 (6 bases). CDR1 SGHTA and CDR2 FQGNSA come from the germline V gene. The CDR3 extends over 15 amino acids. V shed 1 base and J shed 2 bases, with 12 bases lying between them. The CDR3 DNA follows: TGTGCCAGCAGCTTAGATTCGGGACAACCCTACGAGCAGTACTTC. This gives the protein CASSLDSGQPYEQYF.

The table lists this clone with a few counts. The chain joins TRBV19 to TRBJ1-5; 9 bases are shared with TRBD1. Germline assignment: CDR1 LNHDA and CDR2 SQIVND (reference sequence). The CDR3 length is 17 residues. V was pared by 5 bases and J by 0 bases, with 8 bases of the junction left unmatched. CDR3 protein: CASSSGTGRISNQPQHF. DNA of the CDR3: TGTGCCAGTAGTTCCGGGACAGGGCGGATTAGCAATCAGCCCCAGCATTTT.

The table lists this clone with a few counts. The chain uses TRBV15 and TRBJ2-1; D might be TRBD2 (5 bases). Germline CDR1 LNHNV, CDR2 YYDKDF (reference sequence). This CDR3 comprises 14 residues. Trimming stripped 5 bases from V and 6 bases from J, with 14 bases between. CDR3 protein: CATSRGSAANEQFF. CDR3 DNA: TGTGCCACCAGCCGAGGGTCCGCGGCCAATGAGCAGTTCTTC.

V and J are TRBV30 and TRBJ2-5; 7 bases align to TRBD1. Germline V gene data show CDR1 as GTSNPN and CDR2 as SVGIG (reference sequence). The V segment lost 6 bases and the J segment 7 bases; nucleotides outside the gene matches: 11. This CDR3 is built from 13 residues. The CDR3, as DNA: TGTGCCTGCCGACAGGGTCTGTCAGGGACCCAGTACTTC. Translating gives CACRQGLSGTQYF.

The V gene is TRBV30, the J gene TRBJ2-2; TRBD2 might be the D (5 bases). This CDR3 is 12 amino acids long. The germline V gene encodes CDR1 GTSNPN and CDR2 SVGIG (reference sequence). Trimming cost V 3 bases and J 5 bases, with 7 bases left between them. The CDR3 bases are TGTGCCTGGAGAAGAGGGACCGGGGAGCTGTTTTTT. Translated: CAWRRGTGELFF.

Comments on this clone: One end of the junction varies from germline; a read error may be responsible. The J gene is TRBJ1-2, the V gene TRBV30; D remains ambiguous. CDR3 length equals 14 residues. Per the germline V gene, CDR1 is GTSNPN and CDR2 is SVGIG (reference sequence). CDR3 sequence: CGWSVMDWTEAYTF. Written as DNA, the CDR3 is TGTGGCTGGAGTGTTATGGACTGGACGGAGGCCTACACCTTC.

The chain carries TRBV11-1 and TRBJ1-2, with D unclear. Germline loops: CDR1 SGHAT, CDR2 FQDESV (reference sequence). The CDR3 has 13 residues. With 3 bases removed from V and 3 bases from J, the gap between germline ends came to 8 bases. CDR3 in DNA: TGTGCCAGCAGCTTCCCCGACCACTATGGCTACACCTTC. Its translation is CASSFPDHYGYTF.

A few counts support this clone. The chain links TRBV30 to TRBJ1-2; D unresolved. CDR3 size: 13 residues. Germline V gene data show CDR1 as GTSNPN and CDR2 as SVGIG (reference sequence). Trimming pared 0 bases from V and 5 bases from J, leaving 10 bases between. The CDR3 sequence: CAWSVPTEYGYTF. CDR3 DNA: TGTGCCTGGAGTGTACCGACGGAGTATGGCTACACCTTC.

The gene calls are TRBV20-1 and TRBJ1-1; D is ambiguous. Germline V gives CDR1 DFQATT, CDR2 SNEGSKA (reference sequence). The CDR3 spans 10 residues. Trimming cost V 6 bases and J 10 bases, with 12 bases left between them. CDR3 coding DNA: TGCAGTGCCATGGAGCGTCGAGCTTTCTTT. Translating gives CSAMERRAFF.

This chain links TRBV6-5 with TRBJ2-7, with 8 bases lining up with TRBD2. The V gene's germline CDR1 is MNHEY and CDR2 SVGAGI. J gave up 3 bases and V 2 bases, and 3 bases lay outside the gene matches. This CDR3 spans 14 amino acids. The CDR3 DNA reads TGTGCCAGCAGTTACCGTGCGGGGGGCTACGAGCAGTACTTC. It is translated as CASSYRAGGYEQYF.

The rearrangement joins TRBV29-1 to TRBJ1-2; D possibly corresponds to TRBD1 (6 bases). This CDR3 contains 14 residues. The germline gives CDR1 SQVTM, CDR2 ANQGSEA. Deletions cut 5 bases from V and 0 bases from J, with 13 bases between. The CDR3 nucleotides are TGCAGCGTTAGTTTGGGGGCAGCTAACTATGGCTACACCTTC. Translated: CSVSLGAANYGYTF.